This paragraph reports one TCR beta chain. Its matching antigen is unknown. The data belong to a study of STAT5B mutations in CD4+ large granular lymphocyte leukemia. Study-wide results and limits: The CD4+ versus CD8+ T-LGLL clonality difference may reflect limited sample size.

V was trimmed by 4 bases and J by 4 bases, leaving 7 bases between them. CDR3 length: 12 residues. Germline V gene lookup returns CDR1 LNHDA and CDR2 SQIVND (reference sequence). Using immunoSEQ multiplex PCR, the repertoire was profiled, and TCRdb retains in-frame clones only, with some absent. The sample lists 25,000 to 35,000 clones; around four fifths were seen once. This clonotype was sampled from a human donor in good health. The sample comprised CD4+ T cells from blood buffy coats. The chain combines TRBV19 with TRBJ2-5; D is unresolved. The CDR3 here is CASSKIAETQYF. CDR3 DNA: TGTGCCAGTAGTAAAATAGCAGAGACCCAGTACTTC.